The text below deals with one T cell receptor (beta chain). These data originate in a study of T cell responses to AZD1222 COVID-19 vaccine. Profiled with immunoSEQ multiplex PCR; TCRdb holds only in-frame clones, not every one. The sample includes more than 85,000 clones, over 75% seen only once; the top ten take approximately 5%. The CDR3 length is 14 residues. V was pared by 1 base and J by 2 bases, with 6 bases between. Germline V gives CDR1 LGHDT, CDR2 YNNKEL (reference sequence). The starting material was peripheral blood, obtained on day 0 of AZD1222 vaccination. The source of this sequence is an adult in good health. The chain is built from TRBV3-1 (or the pseudogene TRBV3-2) and TRBJ1-3; D gene unclear. The CDR3 loop is CASSQGYAGNTIYF. The CDR3 region has the DNA TGTGCCAGCAGCCAAGGATACGCTGGAAACACCATATATTTT.